This T cell receptor (beta chain) was sequenced during a study of blood T cell repertoires in COVID-19. CDR1 and CDR2 from the germline V gene are SGHTA and FQGTGA. J was trimmed by 4 bases and V by 5 bases; bases with no gene match: 3. The CDR3 runs 14 residues. The method was immunoSEQ multiplex PCR; TCRdb's version includes in-frame clones alone and lacks a portion of them. The sample yields roughly 120,000 clones, roughly 85% seen once. This receptor was obtained from a human donor in a cohort sampled during active COVID-19. The chain combines TRBV7-3 with TRBJ2-7; TRBD2 matches 12 bases. Source material: peripheral blood. In DNA form, the CDR3 reads TGTGCCAGCAGCCCGACTAGCGGGAGTTACGAGCAGTACTTC. Its translation: CASSPTSGSYEQYF.